Included here is one TCR beta chain sequence, with context. The target of this receptor is not known. No base quality information exists; no much larger clone differs at one position. This sample also contains other DNA sequences that code for the same CDR3. The CDR3 regions of human TCRbeta chains were analyzed by immunosequencing. For the original study's pipeline: Repertoire TCRs were checked for matches against a reference library of SARS-CoV-2-specific TCRs that had been generated using the MIRA antigen-specificity platform. Breadth was defined as the fraction of unique TCRs that were SARS-CoV-2-associated, and depth was defined as the fraction of total T cells that were SARS-CoV-2-associated. Using the MIRA data, each spike-specific TCR was mapped to the spike region that the TCR reacts to and placed in a CD4 or CD8 class. Log10-transformed breadth and depth values were compared by one-way ANOVA with Sidak's multiple comparisons tests. What TCRdb holds here is the immuneACCESS table cut down to in-frame rearrangements. Part of the clones is not present; checked against another copy, under half of the missing clones reflect an unresolved V gene, and the others are unexplained. V and J calls and clone size are those listed in that table; D and trimming were worked out from the DNA. The sample contains about 110,000 clones, approximately 89% of them found a single time. The ten largest clones add up to 3% to 3.5% of the sample.

The source of the sample is a study of T cell responses to AZD1222 COVID-19 vaccine (dated by TCRdb to the early 2020s). Broadly, across the study: TCR sequencing was performed for about 240 trial participants, of whom about 200 were given two doses of AZD1222 and 26 were given two doses of MenACWY control vaccine. Enrollment into the trials was organized by age into subgroups of 18-55, 56-69 and 70-plus years, and those subgroups contained approximately 150, 30 and 60 TCR-sequenced participants, respectively. Results the study describes overall, beyond this receptor: In the small 56-69-year group, the increase in depth fell short of significance, most likely because of low power. After two AZD1222 doses, spike-specific TCR breadth and depth were significantly higher than at day 0 and than in MenACWY recipients. The vaccine-associated CD4 TCRs covered the entire spike protein, and the dominant responses fell in regions 160-218 and 743-854. Reportedly, almost half of the unique spike-specific TCRs recognized epitopes lying outside the regions that are mutated in the B.1.351 and B.1.1.7 variants. Participants were mostly white British and included more females than males, and it was suggested by the authors that clonal diversity may have been underestimated. Conclusions about previously exposed vaccinees are limited because only a handful of AZD1222 recipients were SARS-CoV-2 seropositive at baseline. Because no day 14 peak-response samples were available, the repertoires could be characterized only after the peak T cell response.

The time point label corresponds to: baseline before first vaccination. In the paper's terms, the treatment or condition label means: meningococcal conjugate vaccine given as trial control. Samples from vaccinated people were obtained from the UK trials COV001 and COV002, which included a single-blind randomized controlled phase 2/3 trial of AZD1222 (ChAdOx1 nCoV-19) in healthy adults. Trial participant PBMC samples were collected at day 0 and day 28 after the second dose for TCRbeta chain sequencing. The clonotype comes from an adult in good health. This material consisted of peripheral blood, taken on day 0 of MenACWY control vaccination.

The CDR3 loop reads CASSLDYEQYF. The DNA sequence is TGTGCCAGCAGCTTAGATTACGAGCAGTACTTC. The rearrangement combines TRBV11-2 with TRBJ2-7; the D segment cannot be called with confidence. Based on the germline V gene, the CDR1 and CDR2 sequences are SGHAT and FQNNGV. The CDR3 holds 11 amino acids from the cysteine to the phenylalanine. The only DNA kept is the CDR3, 33 bases in frame from the first base. V and J lose 0 bases and 4 bases, and a span of 1 base separates them.